The rows below give T cell receptor beta chains drawn from one sample of a study of CD8 T cells in Susac syndrome. TCRdb called the immunoSEQ multiplex PCR reads again in MiXCR, with one record for every CDR3 protein. The sample holds about 130,000 distinct CDR3 sequences, 90% to 95% seen once. Sequencing was done on a sample of CD4+ T cells from PBMCs. These TCRs come from a human donor in good health. Each CDR3 is given with its conserved first and last residue. Fields, in order: CDR3 protein, J gene, V gene.

cdr3_aa: CSATTGGRNYGYTF; j_call: TRBJ1-2; v_call: TRBV20-1
cdr3_aa: CSVVWGAYEQYF; j_call: TRBJ2-7; v_call: TRBV29-1
cdr3_aa: CASSPPGAGELFF; j_call: TRBJ2-2; v_call: TRBV5-1
cdr3_aa: CSVVTYTHETQYF; j_call: TRBJ2-5; v_call: TRBV29-1
cdr3_aa: CASRAGTGGFNEQFF; j_call: TRBJ2-1; v_call: TRBV6-5
cdr3_aa: CASSPSGTSLSEQYF; j_call: TRBJ2-7; v_call: TRBV12-3/TRBV12-4
cdr3_aa: CASSTRTGGDGYTF; j_call: TRBJ1-2; v_call: TRBV28
cdr3_aa: CASSPGLAGGSETQYF; j_call: TRBJ2-5; v_call: TRBV28
cdr3_aa: CASSESPEQGRGQYF; j_call: TRBJ2-7; v_call: TRBV2
cdr3_aa: CASSPRVGTEAFF; j_call: TRBJ1-1; v_call: TRBV18
cdr3_aa: CASTPSGSGETQYF; j_call: TRBJ2-5; v_call: TRBV12-3/TRBV12-4
cdr3_aa: CASRKTGTDTQYF; j_call: TRBJ2-3; v_call: TRBV3-1
cdr3_aa: CASSLSAGTTDTQYF; j_call: TRBJ2-3; v_call: TRBV7-9
cdr3_aa: CASSYRGASYNEQFF; j_call: TRBJ2-1; v_call: TRBV2
cdr3_aa: CASSLAGVTYEQYF; j_call: TRBJ2-7; v_call: TRBV3-1
cdr3_aa: CASSINVTPAEQYF; j_call: TRBJ2-7; v_call: TRBV18
cdr3_aa: CASSQEPSYPSYEQYF; j_call: TRBJ2-7; v_call: TRBV4-1
cdr3_aa: CASSIDSNIQYF; j_call: TRBJ2-4; v_call: TRBV6-1
cdr3_aa: CASSLAGTGWYNEQFF; j_call: TRBJ2-1; v_call: TRBV5-1
cdr3_aa: CAIGGWATTGELFF; j_call: TRBJ2-2; v_call: TRBV10-3
cdr3_aa: CASSPTTGLNLAKNIQYF; j_call: TRBJ2-4; v_call: TRBV5-4
cdr3_aa: CASSENRAPNQPQHF; j_call: TRBJ1-5; v_call: TRBV6-1
cdr3_aa: CASSLWGGKETQYF; j_call: TRBJ2-5; v_call: TRBV5-1
cdr3_aa: CSARASGQGNTEAFF; j_call: TRBJ1-1; v_call: TRBV20-1
cdr3_aa: CASSRSSEMLFF; j_call: TRBJ2-2; v_call: TRBV5-1
cdr3_aa: CATSAPPGDYEQFF; j_call: TRBJ2-1; v_call: TRBV24-1
cdr3_aa: CASSIGTDTQYF; j_call: TRBJ2-3; v_call: TRBV2
cdr3_aa: CASSLEGTSLETQYF; j_call: TRBJ2-5; v_call: TRBV5-6
cdr3_aa: CASRQGAPTDTQYF; j_call: TRBJ2-3; v_call: TRBV6-5
cdr3_aa: CASSPGLAGGDTPAKNIQYF; j_call: TRBJ2-4; v_call: TRBV5-1
cdr3_aa: CASGIAVQRDTQYF; j_call: TRBJ2-3; v_call: TRBV6-6
cdr3_aa: CASRRIGATLGEQFF; j_call: TRBJ2-1; v_call: TRBV2
cdr3_aa: CSVITGQGHQPQHF; j_call: TRBJ1-5; v_call: TRBV29-1
cdr3_aa: CATSDFGTSAETQYF; j_call: TRBJ2-5; v_call: TRBV24-1
cdr3_aa: CASASRAYEQYF; j_call: TRBJ2-7; v_call: TRBV13
cdr3_aa: CASKGKTYEQYF; j_call: TRBJ2-7; v_call: TRBV27
cdr3_aa: CASSPWRTDNDEQFF; j_call: TRBJ2-1; v_call: TRBV18
cdr3_aa: CASSPRQGEHVLTF; j_call: TRBJ2-6; v_call: TRBV18
cdr3_aa: CASDRLGGYTF; j_call: TRBJ1-2; v_call: TRBV2
cdr3_aa: CASSQGLAGWEQFF; j_call: TRBJ2-1; v_call: TRBV3-1
cdr3_aa: CASSAQGAKNGNTIYF; j_call: TRBJ1-3; v_call: TRBV2
cdr3_aa: CASSPSGRYNEQFF; j_call: TRBJ2-1; v_call: TRBV3-1
cdr3_aa: CASSPRRLAGVETQYF; j_call: TRBJ2-5; v_call: TRBV7-2
cdr3_aa: CASSSGSLPGELFF; j_call: TRBJ2-2; v_call: TRBV28
cdr3_aa: CATSRDQGVGTQYF; j_call: TRBJ2-5; v_call: TRBV15
cdr3_aa: CASSLNLLAGGYEQYF; j_call: TRBJ2-7; v_call: TRBV7-2
cdr3_aa: CATGRVNYGYTF; j_call: TRBJ1-2; v_call: TRBV4-1
cdr3_aa: CASSLAGTSDEQYF; j_call: TRBJ2-7; v_call: TRBV7-2
cdr3_aa: CASSIRDQNYEQYF; j_call: TRBJ2-7; v_call: TRBV5-1
cdr3_aa: CASSLEGPGETQYF; j_call: TRBJ2-5; v_call: TRBV5-4
cdr3_aa: CASSLRGMRGLLIKDTEVFF; j_call: TRBJ1-1; v_call: TRBV11-1
cdr3_aa: CASTRLADNEQFF; j_call: TRBJ2-1; v_call: TRBV6-6
cdr3_aa: CATSRDFGAYEQYF; j_call: TRBJ2-7; v_call: TRBV15